This T cell receptor (beta chain) stems from a study of T-cell reconstitution after alpha-beta-depleted transplantation in children. TCRbeta library construction was performed incorporating unique molecular identifiers. From the PCR reads, TCRdb called clonotypes with MiXCR, one entry per CDR3 protein. The sample has around 52,000 distinct CDR3 sequences, under 6.5% seen once. This clonotype appeared many times. This specimen was PBMCs, mostly from graft donor cells, taken 60 days after TCRalphabeta/CD19-depleted stem cell transplant. The clonotype comes from a female patient aged 2 to 10 who had a stem cell transplant for aplastic anemia, so the T cells may come from the graft donor.

CDR3 protein: CASSHGTSYEQYF. CDR3 DNA: TGCGCCAGCAGCCACGGGACTAGCTACGAGCAGTACTTC. The V and J genes are TRBV5-1 and TRBJ2-7; 8 bases are a match to TRBD2. With 4 bases clipped from V and 3 bases from J, the junction kept 3 bases outside the gene matches. The CDR3 is 13 residues long. CDR1 SGHRS and CDR2 YFSETQ come from the germline V gene.